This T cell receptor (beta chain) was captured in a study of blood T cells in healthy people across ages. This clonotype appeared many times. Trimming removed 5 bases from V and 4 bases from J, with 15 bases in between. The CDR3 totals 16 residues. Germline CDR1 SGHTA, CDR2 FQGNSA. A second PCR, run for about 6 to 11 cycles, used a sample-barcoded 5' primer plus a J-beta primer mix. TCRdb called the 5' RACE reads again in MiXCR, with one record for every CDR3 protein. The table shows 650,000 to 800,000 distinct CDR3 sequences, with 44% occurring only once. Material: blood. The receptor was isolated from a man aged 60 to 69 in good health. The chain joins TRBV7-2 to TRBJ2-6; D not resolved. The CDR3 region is CASSPRMVSGANVLTF. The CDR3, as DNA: TGTGCCAGCAGCCCCAGGATGGTATCCGGGGCCAACGTCCTGACTTTC. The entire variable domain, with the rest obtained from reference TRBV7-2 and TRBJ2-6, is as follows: GAGVSQSPSNKVTEKGKDVELRCDPISGHTALYWYRQSLGQGLEFLIYFQGNSAPDKSGLPSDRFSAERTGGSVSTLTIQRTQQEDSAVYLCASSPRMVSGANVLTFGAGSRLTVL.